Shown below are 14 T cell receptor beta chains from a single sample sequenced in a study of early T cells in non-severe SARS-CoV-2 infection. One entry per CDR3 protein results from TCRdb running MiXCR on the 5' RACE reads. The sample holds 65,000 to 95,000 distinct CDR3 sequences; around 9.9% are singletons and the top ten take about 4.6%. The sequenced material came from whole blood. The receptor source for this set is an adult who was a healthcare worker with PCR-confirmed SARS-CoV-2 infection or an uninfected control (not recorded which).

By its share, this clonotype is medium-sized. The chain carries TRBV28 and TRBJ2-5, with D perhaps matching TRBD1 (5 bases). This CDR3 contains 13 residues. V was trimmed by 6 bases and J by 1 base, leaving 9 bases between them. Germline V CDR1 and CDR2: MDHEN, SYDVKM. The CDR3 is CASRRQFQETQYF. CDR3 DNA: TGTGCCAGCAGAAGACAGTTCCAAGAGACCCAGTACTTC.

The CDR3 region is CASTSGNPPYEQYF. CDR3 sequence (DNA): TGTGCCAGCACTAGCGGAAATCCCCCCTACGAGCAGTACTTC. V usage is TRBV6-1 and J usage is TRBJ2-7; 7 nucleotides agree with TRBD2. The CDR3 covers 14 residues. Germline loops: CDR1 MNHNS, CDR2 SASEGT. V dropped 7 bases and J dropped 2; count of bases not matched to a gene: 8.

V usage is TRBV7-2 and J usage is TRBJ1-1; D call uncertain. CDR1 and CDR2 from the germline V gene are SGHTA and FQGNSA. V lost 4 bases and J lost 4, with 13 bases in between. This CDR3 spans 14 amino acids. In nucleotides, the CDR3 is TGTGCCAGCAGCTCATGGGGTGTGGGCACTGAAGCTTTCTTT. This codes for CASSSWGVGTEAFF.

This clonotype was observed a handful of times. The gene calls are TRBV7-6 and TRBJ1-2, with D possibly TRBD1 on 5 matching bases. Trimming stripped 5 bases from V and 4 bases from J, with 11 bases between. The CDR3 contains 13 residues. Germline V gives CDR1 SGHVS, CDR2 FNYEAQ. The CDR3 DNA reads as TGTGCCAGCAGCCTAGGGGCCATCTATGGCTACACCTTC. Protein product: CASSLGAIYGYTF.

This clonotype was seen repeatedly, ten times or more. The V gene is TRBV7-9, the J gene TRBJ2-7; 11 nucleotides match TRBD2. The CDR3 runs 14 residues. The germline gives CDR1 SEHNR, CDR2 FQNEAQ (reference sequence). The J segment lost 3 bases and the V segment lost 3 bases, leaving 1 base of the junction unmatched. The CDR3 spells CASSFGTSGYEQYF. The DNA of the CDR3 is TGTGCCAGCAGCTTTGGGACTAGCGGCTACGAGCAGTACTTC.

This clonotype was detected many times. J is TRBJ2-4 and V is TRBV3-1; D is undetermined. V lost 4 bases, J lost 9 bases, and 10 bases lay in between. This CDR3 region has 12 residues. The germline gives CDR1 LGHDT, CDR2 YNNKEL (reference sequence). Here the CDR3 DNA reads TGTGCCAGCAGCCCACCTTACGGCATTCAGTACTTC. Translating it yields CASSPPYGIQYF.

This clonotype came up many times. The chain combines TRBV28 with TRBJ2-7; the D gene could be TRBD1 or TRBD2 (6 bases each). The CDR3 is made up of 13 amino acids. The germline V gene has CDR1 MDHEN and CDR2 SYDVKM. Trimming cost V 6 bases and J 7 bases, with 16 bases left between them. The CDR3: CASRPGGLGEQYF. In DNA, the CDR3 is TGTGCCAGCAGACCCGGGGGCCTAGGAGAGCAGTACTTC.

This clonotype has more than one count but fewer than ten. This chain uses TRBV28 with TRBJ2-7; D remains unclear. Per germline, CDR1 MDHEN and CDR2 SYDVKM. V was cut by 10 bases and J by 10 bases, with 17 bases left in between. The CDR3 covers 11 residues. The chain's CDR3 is CATALVRLQYF. For the CDR3, the DNA is TGTGCCACCGCCCTTGTGAGACTCCAGTACTTC.

This clonotype was seen ten or more times. This rearrangement joins TRBV12-3 or TRBV12-4 to TRBJ1-5; D remains ambiguous. The CDR3 runs to 14 residues. Trimming shortened V by 3 bases and J by 7 bases, and 13 bases separated the two germline ends. CDR3 in DNA: TGTGCCAGCAGTTTCACAGATCTTCGACAGCCCCAGCATTTT. It is translated as CASSFTDLRQPQHF.

This clonotype has at least ten counts. V and J are TRBV19 and TRBJ2-1, with TRBD2 identical over 14 bases. J lost 15 bases, V lost 4 bases, and 5 bases had no gene match. This CDR3 is 13 amino acids long. Germline CDR1 reads LNHDA; CDR2 reads SQIVND (reference sequence). CDR3 nucleotide sequence: TGTGCCAGTAGTACGGGACTAGCGGGAGTTCCGTTCTTC. Amino acids: CASSTGLAGVPFF. The variable domain in full, with the rest retrieved from reference TRBV19 and TRBJ2-1, is DGGITQSPKYLFRKEGQNVTLSCEQNLNHDAMYWYRQDPGQGLRLIYYSQIVNDFQKGDIAEGYSVSREKKESFPLTVTSAQKNPTAFYLCASSTGLAGVPFFGPGTRLTVL.

This clonotype was recorded a few times. V is TRBV10-2 and J is TRBJ2-2, with 8 bases that match TRBD2. Germline CDR1 reads WSHSY; CDR2 reads SAAADI. The CDR3 is made up of 15 amino acids. The junction had 6 bases not matched to a gene; V was cut back by 6 bases and J by 3 bases. The CDR3 DNA reads as TGCGCCAGCAGAGCCGGGACTAGGGACACCGGGGAGCTGTTTTTT. This translates into CASRAGTRDTGELFF.

There are many counts of this clonotype. This chain links TRBV12-3 or TRBV12-4 with TRBJ2-7, with 8 nucleotides matching TRBD2. The CDR3 is made up of 14 amino acids. J lost 6 bases, V lost 8 bases, and 12 bases had no gene match. The DNA of the CDR3 is TGTGCCAGCGGGACTAGATCGGGGCTGCGCGAGCAGTACTTC. This gives the protein CASGTRSGLREQYF.

This clonotype has a handful of counts. J is TRBJ1-2 and V is TRBV5-6; D gene unclear. This CDR3 has 14 residues. Looked up from germline, CDR1 is SGHDT and CDR2 is YYEEEE. With 0 bases removed from V and 7 bases from J, the gap between germline ends came to 13 bases. The chain's CDR3 is CASSLGQTLGGYTF. In nucleotides, the CDR3 is TGTGCCAGCAGCTTGGGGCAGACCCTAGGTGGCTACACCTTC.

This clonotype has at least ten counts. The chain employs TRBV20-1 and TRBJ1-1; D remains unclear. Germline CDR1 DFQATT, CDR2 SNEGSKA (reference sequence). Trimming stripped 3 bases from V and 2 bases from J, with 13 bases between. CDR3 length: 14 residues. The CDR3 bases are TGCAGTGCTAGGGCAGTGGGAGGAAACACTGAAGCTTTCTTT. This encodes CSARAVGGNTEAFF.